Following are 22 T cell receptor beta chains from one sample sequenced in a study of blood T cell repertoires in COVID-19. The method was immunoSEQ multiplex PCR; TCRdb's version includes in-frame clones alone and lacks a portion of them. The sample comprises about 300,000 clones, about 88% of which are singletons, and more than 1.4% rests with the top ten. Sequenced: peripheral blood. The receptor source for this set is a human donor with COVID-19, enrolled during active disease. The donor label of this sample is uncertain.

This chain joins TRBV6-5 and TRBJ1-6, with D perhaps TRBD1 (5 bases). CDR3 length equals 12 residues. Germline V lookup: CDR1 MNHEY, CDR2 SVGAGI. Trimming pared 11 bases from V and 7 bases from J, leaving 12 bases between. The CDR3 protein is CAAQRQNSPLHF. The CDR3 DNA reads TGTGCCGCCCAAAGACAGAATTCACCCCTCCACTTT.

The chain uses TRBV19 and TRBJ2-7, with 8 bases that match TRBD2. The CDR3 is 14 residues long. With V trimmed by 3 bases and J by 6 bases, 7 bases remained unmatched. CDR1 is LNHDA, CDR2 SQIVND, per germline (reference sequence). CDR3 protein: CASSIGTRISEQYF. CDR3 coding DNA: TGTGCCAGTAGTATCGGGACTAGAATTTCCGAGCAGTACTTC.

V usage is TRBV30 and J usage is TRBJ1-5; the match to TRBD1 covers 9 bases. The trim removed 1 base at V and 7 bases at J, leaving 14 bases unmatched. CDR1 and CDR2 (germline): GTSNPN, SVGIG (reference sequence). The CDR3 contains 17 residues. The CDR3 DNA reads as TGTGCCTGGAGTGATTCCCGTCGACAGGGGGTGGGACAGCCCCAGCATTTT. Translation gives CAWSDSRRQGVGQPQHF.

CDR3 nucleotides: TGTGCCAACACAGGGGATCCCTCTGGAAACACCATATATTTT. Translation: CANTGDPSGNTIYF. This chain joins TRBV6-4 and TRBJ1-3; 7 bases agree with TRBD1. Trimming cost V 10 bases and J 0 bases; bases outside gene matches: 6. Germline CDR1 MRHNA, CDR2 SNTAGT. This CDR3 contains 14 residues.

A few counts support this clone. This chain uses TRBV6-5 with TRBJ2-1, with a tentative D call TRBD1 (5 bases). The V end was cut by 2 bases, the J end by 6 bases, with 11 bases between. This CDR3 is built from 14 residues. In germline, CDR1 is MNHEY, CDR2 SVGAGI. CDR3 nucleotides: TGTGCCAGCAGTTACGTAGCCAGGGCCAATGAGCAGTTCTTC. Its protein is CASSYVARANEQFF.

The chain couples TRBV25-1 to TRBJ2-5; 11 bases map to TRBD1. CDR1 MGHDK and CDR2 SYGVNS come from the germline V gene. The junction had 1 base not matched to a gene; V was cut back by 6 bases and J by 4 bases. The CDR3 spans 13 residues. The CDR3 protein is CASRDRGPETQYF. CDR3 bases: TGTGCCAGCAGGGACAGGGGGCCAGAGACCCAGTACTTC. Together with reference TRBV25-1 and TRBJ2-5, the CDR3 gives the full variable domain: EADIYQTPRYLVIGTGKKITLECSQTMGHDKMYWYQQDPGMELHLIHYSYGVNSTEKGDLSSESTVSRIRTEHFPLTLESARPSHTSQYLCASRDRGPETQYFGPGTRLLVL.

The chain links TRBV7-9 to TRBJ2-7; 12 nucleotides agree with TRBD2. The CDR3 sequence is 15 residues long. V was pared by 6 bases and J by 3 bases, with 6 bases of the junction left unmatched. CDR1 and CDR2 (germline): SEHNR, FQNEAQ (reference sequence). The CDR3 DNA reads as TGTGCCAGCAGTCCTCTAGCGGGAGGGCTCTACGAGCAGTACTTC. It yields the protein CASSPLAGGLYEQYF.

This clone appeared a few times. This sequence joins TRBV29-1 and TRBJ2-7, with 12 bases aligning to TRBD1. Germline lookup yields CDR1 SQVTM and CDR2 ANQGSEA. J was trimmed by 2 bases and V by 6 bases; bases with no gene match: 5. This CDR3 is built from 14 residues. The CDR3 nucleotides read TGCAGCGTGGGACAGGGGGCGACTCCCTACGAGCAGTACTTC. Translation gives CSVGQGATPYEQYF.

This chain joins TRBV6-5 and TRBJ2-3, with 9 bases aligning to TRBD2. This CDR3 is 15 amino acids long. CDR1 MNHEY and CDR2 SVGAGI come from the germline V gene. Trimming at V came to 0 bases and at J to 5 bases, leaving 3 bases not matched to a gene. The CDR3, as DNA: TGTGCCAGCAGTTACTCAGGCGGGAGGGGAGATACGCAGTATTTT. It specifies CASSYSGGRGDTQYF.

The V gene is TRBV6-6, the J gene TRBJ2-1; possibly TRBD2 for D (5 bases). Trimming pared 5 bases from V and 4 bases from J, leaving 12 bases between. The germline V gene has CDR1 MNHNY and CDR2 SVGAGI (reference sequence). CDR3 length equals 14 residues. The CDR3 DNA is TGTGCCAGCAGTACCCCGGGGTCTTACAATGAGCAGTTCTTC. It is translated as CASSTPGSYNEQFF.

The sample holds many counts of this clone. The genes are TRBV29-1 and TRBJ2-3, with 9 bases lining up with TRBD1. The V and J ends lost 5 bases and 6 bases, in that order; junction bases with no gene match: 9. The CDR3 totals 14 residues. Germline V lookup: CDR1 SQVTM, CDR2 ANQGSEA. In DNA, the CDR3 is TGCAGCGTTAAGGGACAGGGCCGCCCCGATACGCAGTATTTT. Amino acid sequence: CSVKGQGRPDTQYF.

This clone has a handful of counts. The CDR3 coding sequence is TGTGCTAGTGGTTTGGCTAGACTAGGATCCGACAATGAGCAGTTCTTC. This encodes CASGLARLGSDNEQFF. V is TRBV12-5 and J is TRBJ2-1; D is perhaps TRBD2 (6 bases). CDR3 length: 16 amino acids. In germline, CDR1 is LGHNT, CDR2 FRNRAP. Trimming cost V 1 base and J 5 bases, with 15 bases left between them.

The rearrangement links TRBV19 to TRBJ2-4; TRBD2 aligns across 7 bases. This CDR3 is 15 amino acids long. The germline V gene has CDR1 LNHDA and CDR2 SQIVND (reference sequence). After removal of 3 bases from V and 4 bases from J, the junction contained 6 bases not matched to a gene. CDR3 sequence reads: CASSMGRVGKNIQYF. DNA for the CDR3: TGTGCCAGTAGTATGGGGAGGGTAGGGAAAAACATTCAGTACTTC.

This chain connects TRBV6-2 or TRBV6-3 to TRBJ2-7, with 7 bases aligning to TRBD1. CDR3 size: 15 residues. Unmatched junction bases numbered 9, after V lost 4 bases and J lost 3 bases. The germline V gene encodes CDR1 MNHEY and CDR2 SVGEGT. The CDR3 spells CASSSHLRTGYEQYF. The CDR3 coding sequence is TGTGCCAGCAGTTCTCATTTGAGGACAGGCTACGAGCAGTACTTC.

The chain combines TRBV28 with TRBJ1-1, with D unclear. V was trimmed by 2 bases and J by 0 bases, leaving 10 bases between them. There are 15 residues in the CDR3. CDR1 is MDHEN, CDR2 SYDVKM, per germline. The CDR3 nucleotides read TGTGCCAGCAGTTTAGTACAGAGCATGAACACTGAAGCTTTCTTT. This encodes CASSLVQSMNTEAFF.

J is TRBJ1-5 and V is TRBV6-1; D gene uncertain. Between the trimmed V and J ends, which lost 3 bases and 6 bases, there was a span of 12 bases. Germline values: CDR1 MNHNS, CDR2 SASEGT. CDR3 length: 14 amino acids. As DNA, the CDR3 is TGTGCCAGCAGTGATTTCCTCAGCGGTCAGCCCCAGCATTTT. This translates into CASSDFLSGQPQHF.

The J gene is TRBJ2-4, the V gene TRBV19; possible D gene TRBD2, 7 bases. The V end was cut by 10 bases, the J end by 2 bases, with 21 bases between. CDR1 is LNHDA and CDR2 is SQIVND in the germline V gene (reference sequence). CDR3 length equals 16 residues. Here the CDR3 reads CATRNGRGTTKNIQYF. CDR3 in DNA: TGTGCCACCCGAAACGGAAGGGGGACTACCAAAAACATTCAGTACTTC.

The genes are TRBV18 and TRBJ2-3; 11 bases line up with TRBD2. CDR1 is KGHSH, CDR2 LQKENI, per germline. V dropped 3 bases and J dropped 5; count of bases not matched to a gene: 13. CDR3 size: 18 residues. The CDR3 region has the DNA TGTGCCAGCTCACCCTCCCTGCTTGGTCTAGCGGGAGGAGATACGCAGTATTTT. Protein sequence: CASSPSLLGLAGGDTQYF.

This chain links TRBV5-6 with TRBJ2-7, with 8 bases lining up with TRBD1. The V gene's germline CDR1 is SGHDT and CDR2 YYEEEE. This CDR3 has 13 residues. V trimming: 6 bases; J trimming: 5 bases; junction bases outside the gene matches: 7. CDR3 nucleotide sequence: TGTGCCAGCATTAAGGACAGGGACGACGAGCAGTACTTC. Its translation is CASIKDRDDEQYF.

The V and J genes are TRBV3-1 (or the pseudogene TRBV3-2) and TRBJ1-4, with D unclear. This CDR3 has 15 residues. Trimming removed 1 base at V and 5 bases at J, with 11 bases between. Looked up from germline, CDR1 is LGHDT and CDR2 is YNNKEL (reference sequence). The CDR3 is CASSQAWTGNEKLFF. CDR3 in DNA: TGTGCCAGCAGCCAAGCTTGGACGGGGAATGAAAAACTGTTTTTT.

This clone was found once. The rearrangement links TRBV11-2 to TRBJ2-3; 10 nucleotides align to TRBD2. Germline CDR1 and CDR2: SGHAT and FQNNGV. This CDR3 contains 16 residues. V lost 5 bases and J lost 3; bases outside the gene matches: 8. The CDR3: CASSPKGLAYTDTQYF. DNA of the CDR3: TGTGCCAGCAGCCCCAAGGGACTAGCGTATACAGATACGCAGTATTTT.

The V call is TRBV6-2 or TRBV6-3, the J call TRBJ2-7, with 8 bases identical to TRBD2. CDR3 length equals 15 residues. V shed 6 bases and J 2 bases; nucleotides not matched to a gene: 9. From germline, CDR1 is MNHEY and CDR2 SVGEGT. The CDR3 is CASSLGAGRAYEQYF. The CDR3, as DNA: TGTGCCAGCAGCCTCGGGGCCGGGAGGGCCTACGAGCAGTACTTC.